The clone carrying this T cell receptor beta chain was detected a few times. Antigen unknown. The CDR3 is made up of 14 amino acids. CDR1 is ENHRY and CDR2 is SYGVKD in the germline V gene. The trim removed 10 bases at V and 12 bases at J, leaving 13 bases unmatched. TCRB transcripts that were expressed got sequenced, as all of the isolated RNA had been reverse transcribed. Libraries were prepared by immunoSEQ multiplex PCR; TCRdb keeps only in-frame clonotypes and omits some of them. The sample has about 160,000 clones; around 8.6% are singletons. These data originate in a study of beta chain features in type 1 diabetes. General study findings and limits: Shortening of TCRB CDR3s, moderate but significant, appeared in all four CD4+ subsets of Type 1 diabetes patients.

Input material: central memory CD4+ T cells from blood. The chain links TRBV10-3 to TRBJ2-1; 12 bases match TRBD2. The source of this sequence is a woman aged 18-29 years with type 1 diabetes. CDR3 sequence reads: CATKGLAGSGGQFF. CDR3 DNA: TGTGCCACGAAAGGACTAGCGGGGTCGGGGGGGCAGTTCTTC.